This T cell receptor (beta chain) was sequenced during a study of cytomegalovirus exposure and HLA in healthy donors. Study outcomes and limitations: Some TCR beta chains (about 180 of them) were listed as cytomegalovirus-associated.

Data came from immunoSEQ multiplex PCR; TCRdb stores just in-frame clones and leaves some out. This repertoire shows under 95,000 clones, approximately 91% found once; its top ten account for over 2%. The CDR3 has 16 amino acids. Germline V gene sequence: CDR1 KGHSH, CDR2 LQKENI. V lost 3 bases to trimming and J lost 4 bases; unmatched junction nucleotides: 4. To note about this clone: Its specificity is unknown.

The donors formed part of the 120-subject validation cohort, distinct from the roughly 670-subject first cohort. The sample was PBMCs. The J gene is TRBJ2-3, the V gene TRBV18, with 13 bases aligning to TRBD2. The source of this sequence is a man aged 25-45 years in good health and CMV-seronegative. CDR3 coding DNA: TGTGCCAGCTCACCCACTAGCGGGGGGGTTCCAGATACGCAGTATTTT. Translated, it gives CASSPTSGGVPDTQYF.